This TCR beta chain is from a study of a mutant IDH1 vaccine in newly diagnosed glioma. Study background: Onset of vaccination occurred 4-6 weeks following radiotherapy alone, or with temozolomide cycles. Treated patients had a mean age of 40.4 years and a roughly 60% male, approximately 38% female split. Patients were pretreated with radiotherapy, temozolomide, or both, mostly both.

The method was immunoSEQ multiplex PCR; TCRdb's version includes in-frame clones alone and lacks a portion of them. The sample lists nearly 55,000 clones, approximately 82% occurring once. The germline V gene encodes CDR1 SGDLS and CDR2 YYNGEE. The trim removed 0 bases at V and 3 bases at J, leaving 7 bases unmatched. The CDR3 is 16 amino acids. Stated time point: week 5, during vaccination. Each dose of the vaccine consisted of 300 ug of mutant IDH1 20-mer peptide, with topical imiquimod. Notes on this clone: Antigen unknown.

This receptor was obtained from a young man with glioma. The sample here was PBMCs, taken from a glioma patient whose treatment included an IDH1 peptide vaccine. The chain is built from TRBV9 and TRBJ2-7; 9 bases map to TRBD2. CDR3 amino acids: CASSVGSGGMGYEQYF. CDR3 sequence (DNA): TGTGCCAGCAGCGTAGGTAGCGGGGGTATGGGCTACGAGCAGTACTTC. Drawing the rest from reference TRBV9 and TRBJ2-7, the complete variable domain is DSGVTQTPKHLITATGQRVTLRCSPRSGDLSVYWYQQSLDQGLQFLIQYYNGEERAKGNILERFSAQQFPDLHSELNLSSLELGDSALYFCASSVGSGGMGYEQYFGPGTRLTVT.